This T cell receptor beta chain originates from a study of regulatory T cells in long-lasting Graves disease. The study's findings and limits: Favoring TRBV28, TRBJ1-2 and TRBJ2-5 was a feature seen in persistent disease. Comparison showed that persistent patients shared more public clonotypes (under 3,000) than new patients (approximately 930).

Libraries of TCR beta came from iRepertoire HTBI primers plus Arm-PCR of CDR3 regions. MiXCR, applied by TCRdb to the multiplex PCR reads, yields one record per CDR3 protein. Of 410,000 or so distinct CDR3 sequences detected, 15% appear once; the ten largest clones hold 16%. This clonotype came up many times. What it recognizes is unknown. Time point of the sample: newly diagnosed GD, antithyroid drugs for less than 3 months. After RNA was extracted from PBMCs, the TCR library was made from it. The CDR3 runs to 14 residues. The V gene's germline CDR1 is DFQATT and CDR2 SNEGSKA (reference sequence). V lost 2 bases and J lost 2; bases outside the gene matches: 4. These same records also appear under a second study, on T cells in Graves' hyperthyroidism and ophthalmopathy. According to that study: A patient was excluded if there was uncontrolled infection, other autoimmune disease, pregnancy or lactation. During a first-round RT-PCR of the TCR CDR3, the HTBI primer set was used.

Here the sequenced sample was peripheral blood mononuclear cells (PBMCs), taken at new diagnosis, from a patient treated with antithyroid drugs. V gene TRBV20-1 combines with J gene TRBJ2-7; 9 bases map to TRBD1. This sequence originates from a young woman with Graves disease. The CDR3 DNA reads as TGCAGTGCTAGAACCCGGGACAGGGCCTACGAGCAGTACTTC. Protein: CSARTRDRAYEQYF.